The entry below gives a single TCR beta chain sequence along with its context. Its matching antigen is unknown. Time point meaning: week 5, during vaccination. Topical imiquimod accompanied each vaccine dose, which consisted of 300 ug of mutant IDH1 20-mer peptide. This table comes from immunoSEQ multiplex PCR, and its TCRdb copy is limited to in-frame clones, with some not included. The sample consists of approximately 80,000 clones, 91% of them appearing once. This sample was included in a study of a mutant IDH1 vaccine in newly diagnosed glioma. Study-level information: The initiation of vaccination occurred 4-6 weeks after radiotherapy alone, or with temozolomide cycles. Sex among treated patients split about 62% male, approximately 40% female; mean age was approximately 41 years. General study findings and limits: Detectable vaccine-induced immune responses arose in around 93% of patients.

The V gene's germline CDR1 is SGHTA and CDR2 FQGNSA. Trimming cost V 5 bases and J 5 bases; bases outside gene matches: 8. This CDR3 has 16 amino acids. Sequences were derived from PBMCs, sampled from a glioma patient whose treatment included an IDH1 peptide vaccine. This sequence originates from a woman between 50 and 59 years old with glioma. The chain couples TRBV7-2 to TRBJ2-7, with 14 bases aligning to TRBD2. DNA of the CDR3: TGTGCCAGCAGCCGGGGACTAGCGGGAGTGTTAGACGAGCAGTACTTC. This translates into CASSRGLAGVLDEQYF. Based on the CDR3 plus reference TRBV7-2 and TRBJ2-7, the full variable domain is GAGVSQSPSNKVTEKGKDVELRCDPISGHTALYWYRQSLGQGLEFLIYFQGNSAPDKSGLPSDRFSAERTGGSVSTLTIQRTQQEDSAVYLCASSRGLAGVLDEQYFGPGTRLTVT.